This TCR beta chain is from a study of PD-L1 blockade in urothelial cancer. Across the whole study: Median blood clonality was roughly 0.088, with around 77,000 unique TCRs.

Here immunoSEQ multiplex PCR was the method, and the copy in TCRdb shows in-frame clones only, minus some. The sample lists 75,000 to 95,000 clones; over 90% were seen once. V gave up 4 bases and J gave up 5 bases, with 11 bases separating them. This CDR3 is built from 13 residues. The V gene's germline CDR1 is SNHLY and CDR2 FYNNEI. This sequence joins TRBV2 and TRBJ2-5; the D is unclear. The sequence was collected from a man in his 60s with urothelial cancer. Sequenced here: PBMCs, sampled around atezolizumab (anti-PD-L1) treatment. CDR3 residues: CASSVWWRETQYF. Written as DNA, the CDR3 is TGTGCCAGCAGTGTTTGGTGGCGGGAGACCCAGTACTTC.